The entry below describes one T cell receptor (beta chain). The antigen is unknown. This sample is drawn from a study of CD8 T cells in Susac syndrome. Study-wide findings and caveats: Regarding the TCR sequencing and HLA analysis, the study admitted that a relatively small number of individuals were involved.

The CDR3 is 15 amino acids. The V end lost 2 bases, the J end lost 2 bases, and 8 bases lay between the germline ends. Germline V gives CDR1 SGHTS, CDR2 YDEGEE. With random hexamers, roughly 0.45 to 1 ug RNA was reverse transcribed. An immunoSEQ multiplex PCR amplified TCR beta CDR3 over 54 Vbeta and 13 Jbeta. TCRdb used MiXCR to reprocess the immunoSEQ multiplex PCR reads, holding one entry per CDR3 protein. The sample has approximately 120,000 distinct CDR3 sequences, under 95% seen once. The TCR sequence derives from a human donor in good health. V and J are TRBV5-8 and TRBJ2-6; weak D call: TRBD1 (5 bases). Sequencing was carried out using CD8+ T cells from PBMCs. The CDR3 sequence is CASSFQGTGANVLTF. In DNA, the CDR3 is TGTGCCAGCAGCTTCCAGGGCACTGGGGCCAACGTCCTGACTTTC.